A selection of T cell receptor beta chains follows, all from one sample in a study of blood T cells in healthy people across ages. Via MiXCR, TCRdb re-called the 5' RACE reads, giving one row per CDR3 protein. There are 980,000 or so distinct CDR3 sequences in the sample; roughly 52% occur only once, and around an eighth lies in the top ten. The sequencing input was blood. The receptors shown here come from a man aged 25 to 40 in good health. The CDR3 runs from the conserved cysteine through the conserved F or W. The D gene is left open where the match is weak. Only part of the rows carry a size: once, few, many, or a class if the clone is expanded.

J gene,V gene,D gene,clone size,CDR3 DNA,CDR3 protein
TRBJ1-2,TRBV24-1,-,-,TGTGCCACCAGGCCCCGGCCTACTAACTATGGCTACACCTTC,CATRPRPTNYGYTF
TRBJ1-6,TRBV6-6,-,-,TGTGCCAGCAGTTACTCGAGGACAGAGTATAATTCACCCCTCCACTTT,CASSYSRTEYNSPLHF
TRBJ1-5,TRBV27,-,-,TGTGCCAGCACGGCCTCGGCACGCTACAATCAGCCCCAGCATTTT,CASTASARYNQPQHF
TRBJ1-4,TRBV28,-,-,TGTGCCAGCAGTTTAAAGGGGATGGGCGGGGAAAAACTGTTTTTT,CASSLKGMGGEKLFF
TRBJ1-4,TRBV7-9,-,-,TGTGCCAGCAGCAATTCTTACGGTGCAACTAATGAAAAACTGTTTTTT,CASSNSYGATNEKLFF
TRBJ1-4,TRBV27,-,-,TGTGCCAGCAGTTCCGAGGGGTTTGAAAAACTGTTTTTT,CASSSEGFEKLFF
TRBJ2-7,TRBV29-1,TRBD1,-,TGCAGCGTTGAGAGGATCCGGGACAGGGCGTACGAGCAGTACTTC,CSVERIRDRAYEQYF
TRBJ2-1,TRBV20-1,TRBD2,-,TGCAGTGCTACCCTTCCGGGACTAGATCACAATGAGCAGTTCTTC,CSATLPGLDHNEQFF
TRBJ2-7,TRBV7-2,-,many,TGTGCCAGCAGCGCTTGGACAGTAGAATACGAGCAGTACTTC,CASSAWTVEYEQYF
TRBJ2-7,TRBV7-2,-,few,TGTGCCAGCAGAAAATTACGGGACAACTCCTACGAGCAGTACTTC,CASRKLRDNSYEQYF
TRBJ2-7,TRBV3-1,-,-,TGTGCCAGCAGCCAAGACGGTCTGGGCCTCTCCTACGAGCAGTACTTC,CASSQDGLGLSYEQYF
TRBJ2-5,TRBV24-1,-,few,TGTGCCACCAGTGACCCGTTTGAGGACAACCAAGAGACCCAGTACTTC,CATSDPFEDNQETQYF
TRBJ2-1,TRBV4-2,-,many,TGTGCCAGCAGCCCCCTTGCCCTCGGGCGGCCTTACAATGAGCAGTTCTTC,CASSPLALGRPYNEQFF
TRBJ2-4,TRBV10-3,-,-,TGTGCCATCAGTGAGTCGGGGTCGGCTCAGTACTTC,CAISESGSAQYF
TRBJ1-6,TRBV14,-,few,TGTGCCAGCAGCCAAGATCATAATAATTCACCCCTCCACTTT,CASSQDHNNSPLHF
TRBJ2-3,TRBV7-8,-,few,TGTGCCAGCAGCGACTACAGAGCCCCCACAGATACGCAGTATTTT,CASSDYRAPTDTQYF
TRBJ1-2,TRBV6-5,TRBD1,-,TGTGCCAGCAGGCCGGACAGGGGCCGTGCTAACTATGGCTACACCTTC,CASRPDRGRANYGYTF
TRBJ2-2,TRBV27,TRBD1,few,TGTGCCAGCAGTTCCGGGACAGGGGGTACCGGGGAGCTGTTTTTT,CASSSGTGGTGELFF
TRBJ2-5,TRBV20-1,-,-,TGCAGTGCTTTGTTGGGGGCCAACCAAGAGACCCAGTACTTC,CSALLGANQETQYF
TRBJ2-5,TRBV27,TRBD1,-,TGTGCCGTACGGGACAGAGGATTGAGGGAGACCCAGTACTTC,CAVRDRGLRETQYF
TRBJ2-1,TRBV27,TRBD2,-,TGTGCCAGCAGTCCCCCTGGACTAGCGATCATCCAAGAGACCCAGTTCTTC,CASSPPGLAIIQETQFF
TRBJ2-7,TRBV20-1,-,-,TGCAGTGCTAGAGATGGGACTGGATACGAGCAGTACTTC,CSARDGTGYEQYF
TRBJ2-5,TRBV3-1,-,many,TGTGCCAGCAGTTTGATGGAGACCCAGTACTTC,CASSLMETQYF